The 27 T cell receptor beta chains listed next were all sequenced from one sample in a study of siplizumab effects on memory and regulatory T cells. Profiled with immunoSEQ multiplex PCR; TCRdb holds only in-frame clones, not every one. Of some 100,000 clones in the sample, 90% to 95% were seen once. The sequencing input was Tregs sorted from blood. The receptors stem from a human donor in good health.

The chain has TRBV9 and TRBJ1-2; perhaps TRBD1 as D (5 bases). The CDR3 totals 14 residues. V lost 5 bases, J lost 3 bases, and 14 bases lay in between. Germline V CDR1 and CDR2: SGDLS, YYNGEE. The CDR3 protein is CASSPLTGDYGYTF. In nucleotides, the CDR3 is TGTGCCAGCAGTCCTTTGACGGGGGACTATGGCTACACCTTC. Filled out from reference TRBV9 and TRBJ1-2, the complete variable domain reads DSGVTQTPKHLITATGQRVTLRCSPRSGDLSVYWYQQSLDQGLQFLIQYYNGEERAKGNILERFSAQQFPDLHSELNLSSLELGDSALYFCASSPLTGDYGYTFGSGTRLTVV.

This chain joins TRBV28 and TRBJ2-7; 7 nucleotides line up with TRBD1. Germline CDR1 reads MDHEN; CDR2 reads SYDVKM. The CDR3 sequence is 15 residues long. Losses at the gene ends were 2 bases for V and 0 bases for J; bases not matched to a gene: 4. The CDR3, as DNA: TGTGCCAGCAGTTTACCGGACAGGAGCTCCTACGAGCAGTACTTC. As protein: CASSLPDRSSYEQYF. The full variable domain, completed using reference TRBV28 and TRBJ2-7, is DVKVTQSSRYLVKRTGEKVFLECVQDMDHENMFWYRQDPGLGLRLIYFSYDVKMKEKGDIPEGYSVSREKKERFSLILESASTNQTSMYLCASSLPDRSSYEQYFGPGTRLTVT.

This clone was seen a single time. The V gene is TRBV5-1, the J gene TRBJ2-4; 9 positions agree with TRBD1. In germline, CDR1 is SGHRS, CDR2 YFSETQ. There are 14 residues in the CDR3. The V gene end was trimmed by 4 bases and the J gene end by 8 bases; junction bases not matched to a gene: 7. The DNA of the CDR3 is TGCGCCAGCAGCATAGGGACAGGGTCAGACATTCAGTACTTC. Encoded protein: CASSIGTGSDIQYF.

The chain carries TRBV19 and TRBJ1-1; D gene unclear. The CDR3 has 14 amino acids. The V gene's germline CDR1 is LNHDA and CDR2 SQIVND (reference sequence). V gave up 3 bases and J gave up 1 base, with 9 bases separating them. CDR3 residues: CASSIGGKNTEAFF. The CDR3 coding sequence is TGTGCCAGTAGTATCGGAGGGAAGAACACTGAAGCTTTCTTT.

The chain joins TRBV5-1 to TRBJ1-1; D unresolved. From germline, CDR1 is SGHRS and CDR2 YFSETQ. The CDR3 extends over 14 amino acids. The V end was cut by 4 bases, the J end by 8 bases, with 18 bases between. The CDR3 reads CASSPRQDAPEAFF. CDR3 sequence (DNA): TGCGCCAGCAGCCCCAGGCAGGATGCCCCGGAAGCTTTCTTT.

The chain carries TRBV2 and TRBJ1-5, with 7 bases identical to TRBD1. This CDR3 has 16 amino acids. Per the germline V gene, CDR1 is SNHLY and CDR2 is FYNNEI. Trimming at V came to 6 bases and at J to 0 bases, leaving 8 bases not matched to a gene. The CDR3 coding sequence is TGTGCCAGCAGGCAGGACAGGCCGTATAGCAATCAGCCCCAGCATTTT. Translation: CASRQDRPYSNQPQHF. The complete variable domain, with remaining parts taken from reference TRBV2 and TRBJ1-5, reads EPEVTQTPSHQVTQMGQEVILRCVPISNHLYFYWYRQILGQKVEFLVSFYNNEISEKSEIFDDQFSVERPDGSNFTLKIRSTKLEDSAMYFCASRQDRPYSNQPQHFGDGTRLSIL.

V is TRBV6-1 and J is TRBJ1-2; no clear D. Trimming stripped 0 bases from V and 4 bases from J, with 12 bases between. CDR3 size: 15 residues. Germline V gives CDR1 MNHNS, CDR2 SASEGT. The CDR3 loop reads CASSEASTGPYGYTF. The CDR3 nucleotides are TGTGCCAGCAGTGAAGCGAGCACCGGGCCCTATGGCTACACCTTC.

This rearrangement joins TRBV2 to TRBJ2-5; a weak D match, TRBD2 (5 bases). This CDR3 comprises 12 residues. The germline CDR1 and CDR2 sequences are SNHLY and FYNNEI. The V and J ends lost 9 bases and 0 bases respectively, with 8 bases between them. The CDR3 is CASTRYQETQYF. DNA of the CDR3: TGTGCCAGTACTAGGTACCAAGAGACCCAGTACTTC.

V usage is TRBV18 and J usage is TRBJ1-1; D call uncertain. Germline loops: CDR1 KGHSH, CDR2 LQKENI. CDR3 length: 14 amino acids. Trimming left V 1 base short and J 5 bases short, with 11 bases between. CDR3 nucleotide sequence: TGTGCCAGCTCACCACAAGCTTTGGGGACTGAAGCTTTCTTT. This encodes CASSPQALGTEAFF. Drawing the rest from reference TRBV18 and TRBJ1-1, the complete variable domain is NAGVMQNPRHLVRRRGQEARLRCSPMKGHSHVYWYRQLPEEGLKFMVYLQKENIIDESGMPKERFSAEFPKEGPSILRIQQVVRGDSAAYFCASSPQALGTEAFFGQGTRLTVV.

The chain links TRBV21-1 to TRBJ1-1; the D segment call TRBD1 is taken from the table without a DNA check. TRBV21-1 is a listed pseudogene. The CDR3 is 14 amino acids. The chain's CDR3 is CASSIEDRVTEAFF. The DNA of the CDR3 is TGTGCCAGCAGCATAGAGGACAGGGTCACTGAAGCTTTCTTT.

The rearrangement links TRBV27 to TRBJ2-1; D gene unclear. Germline lookup yields CDR1 MNHEY and CDR2 SMNVEV (reference sequence). Trimming removed 1 base from V and 0 bases from J, with 10 bases in between. The CDR3 has 16 residues. CDR3 in amino acids: CASSLFSSSSYNEQFF. The DNA of the CDR3 is TGTGCCAGCAGTTTATTTTCATCTAGCTCCTACAATGAGCAGTTCTTC.

The V call is TRBV5-4, the J call TRBJ2-3; 9 bases map to TRBD2. Germline CDR1 is SGHNT and CDR2 is YYREEE (reference sequence). V trimming: 2 bases; J trimming: 5 bases; junction bases outside the gene matches: 9. CDR3 length: 16 residues. The CDR3 DNA follows: TGTGCCAGCAGCTTCGGCGGGGGGGGGTTGAAAGATACGCAGTATTTT. Amino acids: CASSFGGGGLKDTQYF.

The genes are TRBV4-2 and TRBJ2-3, with TRBD2 matching 8 bases. The trim removed 4 bases at V and 5 bases at J, leaving 5 bases unmatched. This CDR3 spans 14 amino acids. Germline V gene data show CDR1 as LGHNA and CDR2 as YNFKEQ. CDR3 loop: CASSPGGEVDTQYF. The CDR3 DNA reads TGTGCCAGCAGCCCGGGGGGGGAGGTAGATACGCAGTATTTT.

The genes are TRBV5-6 and TRBJ2-5; D is undetermined. The better agreement between TRBJ2-7 and the DNA end casts doubt on the J call. Germline V lookup: CDR1 SGHDT, CDR2 YYEEEE. CDR3 size: 12 residues. CDR3 residues: CASSLYGYEQYF. The DNA of the CDR3 is TGTGCCAGCAGCTTGTATGGTTACGAGCAGTACTTC.

In its sample, this clone was seen once. Written as DNA, the CDR3 is TGTGCCCGGGGACGAAGGGGCGAGCAGTACTTC. Amino acid sequence: CARGRRGEQYF. V gene TRBV30 combines with J gene TRBJ2-7, with D perhaps given as TRBD1 or TRBD2 (5 bases each). V lost 8 bases and J lost 6, with 14 bases in between. The CDR3 sequence is 11 residues long. Germline CDR1 GTSNPN, CDR2 SVGIG (reference sequence).

The chain couples TRBV30 to TRBJ1-3; 7 nucleotides align to TRBD1. The CDR3 covers 15 residues. After removal of 3 bases from V and 5 bases from J, the junction contained 10 bases not matched to a gene. Germline assignment: CDR1 GTSNPN and CDR2 SVGIG (reference sequence). The CDR3 region has the DNA TGTGCCTGGAGCGCCACAGGGACAGATAGAAACACCATATATTTT. As protein: CAWSATGTDRNTIYF.

The DNA for the CDR3 is TGTGCCAGCGTCTACACAGATACGCAGTATTTT. This codes for CASVYTDTQYF. J is TRBJ2-3 and V is TRBV6-1; D remains unclear. CDR3 length: 11 amino acids. Germline CDR1 and CDR2: MNHNS and SASEGT. V was cut by 8 bases and J by 2 bases, with 5 bases left in between.

This sequence joins TRBV19 and TRBJ2-2; TRBD1 matches 10 bases. Per germline, CDR1 LNHDA and CDR2 SQIVND (reference sequence). V lost 7 bases and J lost 1; bases outside the gene matches: 9. CDR3 size: 17 residues. CDR3 DNA: TGTGCCAGTAACCTCCGGGACAGGGGCTTGAACACCGGGGAGCTGTTTTTT. Its protein product is CASNLRDRGLNTGELFF. The full variable domain, in which reference TRBV19 and TRBJ2-2 provide the parts outside the CDR3, is DGGITQSPKYLFRKEGQNVTLSCEQNLNHDAMYWYRQDPGQGLRLIYYSQIVNDFQKGDIAEGYSVSREKKESFPLTVTSAQKNPTAFYLCASNLRDRGLNTGELFFGEGSRLTVL.

The rearrangement links TRBV7-9 to TRBJ2-7; TRBD1 might be the D (7 bases). The CDR3 totals 13 residues. Trimming pared 5 bases from V and 4 bases from J, leaving 12 bases between. Per the germline V gene, CDR1 is SEHNR and CDR2 is FQNEAQ (reference sequence). The CDR3 sequence is CASSGGGWYEQYF. CDR3 nucleotides: TGTGCCAGCAGCGGAGGGGGCTGGTACGAGCAGTACTTC.

A single count supports this clone. V gene TRBV6-1 combines with J gene TRBJ1-6; TRBD1 matches at 12 bases. The CDR3 loop spans 16 amino acids. J lost 10 bases, V lost 3 bases, and 7 bases had no gene match. Germline CDR1 MNHNS, CDR2 SASEGT. The CDR3 reads CASSDPGQGARSPLHF. The CDR3 coding sequence is TGTGCCAGCAGTGATCCGGGACAGGGGGCGCGATCACCCCTCCACTTT.

About this clone itself: Distinct nucleotide sequences in the sample also encode this CDR3. This sequence joins TRBV5-1 and TRBJ2-7, with a tentative D call TRBD1 (6 bases). The CDR3 consists of 12 residues. Trimming pared 3 bases from V and 4 bases from J, leaving 8 bases between. CDR1 and CDR2 from the germline V gene are SGHRS and YFSETQ. As DNA, the CDR3 is TGCGCCAGCAGCTCACAGGGTTACGAGCAGTACTTC. This encodes CASSSQGYEQYF.

The chain links TRBV27 to TRBJ2-1, with 11 bases identical to TRBD2. The CDR3 sequence is 16 residues long. Germline loops: CDR1 MNHEY, CDR2 SMNVEV (reference sequence). The V gene end was trimmed by 5 bases and the J gene end by 4 bases; junction bases not matched to a gene: 7. CDR3 protein: CASSRLAGGPYNEQFF. Written as DNA, the CDR3 is TGTGCCAGCAGTCGTTTAGCGGGAGGGCCATACAATGAGCAGTTCTTC.

The CDR3 is CASSEQGAPGNTIYF. In nucleotides, the CDR3 is TGTGCCAGCAGTGAGCAGGGGGCGCCTGGAAACACCATATATTTT. The chain joins TRBV6-1 to TRBJ1-3, with TRBD1 matching 8 bases. Germline V CDR1 and CDR2: MNHNS, SASEGT. This CDR3 region has 15 residues. Losses at the gene ends were 3 bases for V and 2 bases for J; bases not matched to a gene: 3.

The chain couples TRBV4-1 to TRBJ1-1; D remains ambiguous. With 4 bases removed from V and 10 bases from J, the gap between germline ends came to 25 bases. The CDR3 sequence is 16 residues long. The germline V gene encodes CDR1 MGHRA and CDR2 YSYEKL. This CDR3 is CASSPRGIRGFLGAFF. The CDR3 nucleotides are TGCGCCAGCAGCCCCAGAGGGATCAGAGGGTTTTTGGGAGCTTTCTTT.

The CDR3 is CASSDPGTGSSYEQYF. Here the CDR3 DNA reads TGTGCCAGCAGTGACCCCGGGACAGGGAGCTCCTACGAGCAGTACTTC. The rearrangement uses TRBV2 and TRBJ2-7, with TRBD1 matching 9 bases. With 3 bases clipped from V and 0 bases from J, the junction kept 6 bases outside the gene matches. Germline CDR1 and CDR2: SNHLY and FYNNEI. There are 16 residues in the CDR3.

The rearrangement joins TRBV19 to TRBJ1-5; 7 bases map to TRBD1. From germline, CDR1 is LNHDA and CDR2 SQIVND (reference sequence). The CDR3 totals 15 residues. J gave up 2 bases and V 5 bases, and 6 bases lay outside the gene matches. The CDR3 spells CASSVITGGNQPQHF. Here the CDR3 DNA reads TGTGCCAGTAGTGTAATAACAGGGGGCAATCAGCCCCAGCATTTT.

The chain couples TRBV19 to TRBJ1-6; no definite D call. Germline V gene data show CDR1 as LNHDA and CDR2 as SQIVND (reference sequence). The CDR3 consists of 15 residues. V was cut by 9 bases and J by 1 base, with 13 bases left in between. The CDR3 nucleotides are TGTGCCAGCCGGTCTGGCTGGTCCTATAATTCACCCCTCCACTTT. Its translation: CASRSGWSYNSPLHF.